The 27 T cell receptor beta chains below come from one sample, sequenced in a study of naive and memory T cell subsets. Both TRBC1 and TRBC2 were covered by a beta constant-region primer of two equimolar oligonucleotides. TCRdb reprocessed the UMI-ligation and nested PCR reads via MiXCR and lists one record per CDR3 protein. The sample has 140,000 to 150,000 distinct CDR3 sequences; approximately 15% are singletons. Sequencing used naive CD4+ T cells from blood. All receptors derive from a human donor in good health.

This clonotype was found many times. This rearrangement joins TRBV15 to TRBJ2-7; D remains unclear. Germline values: CDR1 LNHNV, CDR2 YYDKDF (reference sequence). The V end was cut by 0 bases, the J end by 4 bases, with 4 bases between. CDR3 length: 12 amino acids. In DNA form, the CDR3 reads TGTGCCACCAGCAGAGATTATTACGAGCAGTACTTC. Translating it yields CATSRDYYEQYF.

This chain connects TRBV11-3 to TRBJ2-7; TRBD1 matches at 9 bases. The germline gives CDR1 SGHNT, CDR2 YENEEA. The CDR3 length is 13 residues. The ends lost 1 base at V and 5 bases at J; junction bases unmatched: 0. The CDR3 nucleotides are TGTGCCAGCAGCTTAGGGACAGGGGACGAGCAGTACTTC. Translation: CASSLGTGDEQYF.

J is TRBJ1-4 and V is TRBV7-2, with D uncertain. Germline values: CDR1 SGHTA, CDR2 FQGNSA. There are 15 residues in the CDR3. V gave up 0 bases and J gave up 4 bases, with 9 bases separating them. CDR3 residues: CASSLASQFNEKLFF. CDR3 DNA sequence: TGTGCCAGCAGCTTAGCTTCACAGTTTAATGAAAAACTGTTTTTT.

The CDR3 DNA follows: TGTGCCAGCGTAAGGGGTCTACAAGAAAAACTGTTTTTT. Translation gives CASVRGLQEKLFF. This chain uses TRBV7-9 with TRBJ1-4; tentatively, D is TRBD1 (5 bases). The CDR3 is 13 residues long. Germline V lookup: CDR1 SEHNR, CDR2 FQNEAQ (reference sequence). Trimming stripped 8 bases from V and 8 bases from J, with 15 bases between.

V and J are TRBV19 and TRBJ2-1; D is unclear. The CDR3 has 14 amino acids. Germline V gene sequence: CDR1 LNHDA, CDR2 SQIVND (reference sequence). Trimming took 0 bases from V and 9 from J, leaving 12 bases between them. The CDR3 coding sequence is TGTGCCAGTAGTATAGATCGGCTAGTCGTTGAGCAGTTCTTC. Translating it yields CASSIDRLVVEQFF.

This rearrangement joins TRBV28 to TRBJ2-3, with 11 nucleotides matching TRBD2. The ends lost 4 bases at V and 2 bases at J; junction bases unmatched: 14. CDR3 size: 19 residues. Per the germline V gene, CDR1 is MDHEN and CDR2 is SYDVKM. The CDR3 here is CASSSLLAGVQRNTDTQYF. DNA of the CDR3: TGTGCCAGCAGTTCCCTACTAGCGGGGGTCCAGCGGAACACAGATACGCAGTATTTT.

In its sample, this clonotype was seen a few times. The genes are TRBV20-1 and TRBJ2-5; D is possibly TRBD2 (7 bases). Germline V lookup: CDR1 DFQATT, CDR2 SNEGSKA (reference sequence). The CDR3 has 15 residues. The V gene lost 4 bases and the J gene lost 5 bases, with 20 bases spanning the gap. The CDR3 DNA reads TGCAGTGCTATCGATGGGGGCGCGGGGGACGAGACCCAGTACTTC. Its translation is CSAIDGGAGDETQYF.

The rearrangement uses TRBV7-9 and TRBJ2-5; 10 nucleotides align to TRBD1. This CDR3 contains 15 residues. The V and J ends lost 6 bases and 5 bases, in that order; junction bases with no gene match: 9. Per germline, CDR1 SEHNR and CDR2 FQNEAQ (reference sequence). The CDR3 spells CASRRVTGGGETQYF. In DNA, the CDR3 is TGTGCCAGCAGACGCGTGACAGGGGGCGGCGAGACCCAGTACTTC.

This clonotype has only a few counts. This chain uses TRBV7-2 with TRBJ2-7; perhaps TRBD1 as D (5 bases). Trimming removed 5 bases at V and 3 bases at J, with 14 bases between. Germline V lookup: CDR1 SGHTA, CDR2 FQGNSA. The CDR3 runs 14 residues. CDR3 in amino acids: CASSTDRGRYEQYF. CDR3 in DNA: TGTGCCAGCAGCACCGACAGAGGACGCTACGAGCAGTACTTC.

The table lists this clonotype with a few counts. The chain recombines TRBV12-3 or TRBV12-4 with TRBJ2-5; D not certain. CDR3 size: 13 residues. V was cut by 5 bases and J by 7 bases, with 14 bases left in between. The CDR3 DNA follows: TGTGCCAGCAGTACCCGGCCGGCAGCGACCCAGTACTTC. Its protein product is CASSTRPAATQYF.

In its sample, this clonotype was seen a few times. The chain couples TRBV24-1 to TRBJ1-1, with D tentatively TRBD1 (5 bases). The CDR3 totals 15 residues. The ends were cut back, 4 bases at V and 4 bases at J, with 15 bases in the middle. The V gene's germline CDR1 is KGHDR and CDR2 SFDVKD. The CDR3 protein is CATSDSEGISTEAFF. CDR3 coding DNA: TGTGCCACCAGTGACTCGGAGGGGATCAGCACTGAAGCTTTCTTT.

This clonotype was seen only a few times. The V and J genes are TRBV19 and TRBJ2-1; D may be TRBD1 (5 bases). This CDR3 contains 14 residues. Germline loops: CDR1 LNHDA, CDR2 SQIVND (reference sequence). Trimming cost V 6 bases and J 4 bases, with 13 bases left between them. CDR3 nucleotide sequence: TGTGCCAGTAGGCCAGGGCGGCTGTACAATGAGCAGTTCTTC. This codes for CASRPGRLYNEQFF.

This clonotype has at least ten counts. The gene calls are TRBV5-1 and TRBJ2-7, with TRBD2 as a possible D gene (5 bases). Looked up from germline, CDR1 is SGHRS and CDR2 is YFSETQ. The CDR3 has 12 amino acids. Trimming took 5 bases from V and 2 from J, leaving 8 bases between them. As DNA, the CDR3 is TGCGCCAGCAGTACCGGGGCCTACGAGCAGTACTTC. This gives the protein CASSTGAYEQYF.

This clonotype was seen a handful of times. V is TRBV4-3 and J is TRBJ2-2; 12 bases line up with TRBD2. V lost 1 base, J lost 4 bases, and 7 bases stayed unmatched. CDR3 length equals 18 residues. Germline V lookup: CDR1 LGHNA, CDR2 YSLEER. CDR3 DNA: TGCGCCAGCAGCCAAGCCTCTAGCGGGAGGGCCGTCACCGGGGAGCTGTTTTTT. This gives the protein CASSQASSGRAVTGELFF.

This clonotype was counted only a few times. The V and J genes are TRBV2 and TRBJ2-7, with 8 bases fitting TRBD2. The CDR3 consists of 15 residues. Trimming took 5 bases from V and 0 from J; bases not matched to a gene: 6. CDR1 SNHLY and CDR2 FYNNEI come from the germline V gene. The CDR3 loop reads CASSLSGKGSYEQYF. In DNA form, the CDR3 reads TGTGCCAGCAGTCTTAGCGGGAAAGGCTCCTACGAGCAGTACTTC.

This clonotype was recorded only once. The chain has TRBV9 and TRBJ2-1; 7 nucleotides agree with TRBD2. The CDR3 runs to 17 residues. The junction had 9 bases not matched to a gene; V was cut back by 0 bases and J by 3 bases. The V gene's germline CDR1 is SGDLS and CDR2 YYNGEE. The CDR3 is CASSVASLAANYNEQFF. As DNA, the CDR3 is TGTGCCAGCAGCGTAGCCTCCCTAGCGGCGAACTACAATGAGCAGTTCTTC.

The gene calls are TRBV24-1 and TRBJ1-5, with TRBD1 as a possible D gene (6 bases). Germline assignment: CDR1 KGHDR and CDR2 SFDVKD. The CDR3 runs to 15 residues. V was cut by 4 bases and J by 1 base, with 10 bases left in between. CDR3 sequence reads: CATSEKDRSNQPQHF. In DNA, the CDR3 is TGTGCCACCAGTGAAAAAGACAGGAGCAATCAGCCCCAGCATTTT.

The chain recombines TRBV6-2 or TRBV6-3 with TRBJ2-7; TRBD2 agrees at 10 bases. This CDR3 region has 15 residues. V dropped 0 bases and J dropped 2; count of bases not matched to a gene: 1. The V gene's germline CDR1 is MNHEY and CDR2 SVGEGT. The CDR3 spells CASSYSTSGPYEQYF. The DNA of the CDR3 is TGTGCCAGCAGTTACTCGACTAGCGGGCCCTACGAGCAGTACTTC.

To note about this clonotype: A much larger clone is a single base away; this may be a read error. The chain recombines TRBV12-3 or TRBV12-4 with TRBJ1-1, with a possible D match to TRBD1 (6 bases). The CDR3 runs 17 residues. The DNA for the CDR3 is TGTTCCAGCAGTACCGCCAGGGGCCGAGTTCAGGGCACTGAAGCTTTCTTT. Translating it yields CSSSTARGRVQGTEAFF.

V usage is TRBV28 and J usage is TRBJ2-5; TRBD1 matches 9 bases. V was pared by 7 bases and J by 2 bases, with 5 bases of the junction left unmatched. This CDR3 spans 14 amino acids. Germline CDR1 reads MDHEN; CDR2 reads SYDVKM. CDR3: CASTTGGGQETQYF. In nucleotides, the CDR3 is TGTGCCAGCACTACAGGGGGCGGACAAGAGACCCAGTACTTC.

In this sample, this clonotype turned up many times. The rearrangement links TRBV29-1 to TRBJ1-2, with 12 positions matching TRBD1. The ends lost 1 base at V and 4 bases at J; junction bases unmatched: 4. The CDR3 sequence is 15 residues long. Per the germline V gene, CDR1 is SQVTM and CDR2 is ANQGSEA. This CDR3 reads CSVEGGTGGTYGYTF. The DNA of the CDR3 is TGCAGCGTTGAAGGAGGGACAGGGGGCACCTATGGCTACACCTTC.

The CDR3 loop is CASSLLDSNSGNTIYF. The CDR3, as DNA: TGTGCCAGCAGTTTATTGGATTCTAACTCTGGAAACACCATATATTTT. This chain links TRBV28 with TRBJ1-3; D is unresolved. CDR1 and CDR2 (germline): MDHEN, SYDVKM. V was shortened by 1 base and J by 0 bases, with 10 bases between the two germline ends. The CDR3 runs to 16 residues. Looking up the rest from reference TRBV28 and TRBJ1-3 gives the full variable domain: DVKVTQSSRYLVKRTGEKVFLECVQDMDHENMFWYRQDPGLGLRLIYFSYDVKMKEKGDIPEGYSVSREKKERFSLILESASTNQTSMYLCASSLLDSNSGNTIYFGEGSWLTVV.

A remark on this clonotype: A much larger clone lies one base from this, so it may be a read error. The CDR3 protein is CASSWTTQGTQYF. The CDR3 bases are TGTGCCAGCAGCTGGACTACACAAGGGACCCAGTACTTC. The V call is TRBV7-9, the J call TRBJ2-5; possible D gene TRBD2, 6 bases. This CDR3 is 13 amino acids long. Germline-derived CDR1 and CDR2 are SEHNR and FQNEAQ (reference sequence).

V and J are TRBV20-1 and TRBJ2-1; 8 bases map to TRBD2. The V segment lost 3 bases and the J segment 0 bases; nucleotides outside the gene matches: 4. The CDR3 spans 15 residues. Per germline, CDR1 DFQATT and CDR2 SNEGSKA (reference sequence). The DNA of the CDR3 is TGCAGTGCTAGGACTAGCGTCAGCTCCTACAATGAGCAGTTCTTC. Amino acid sequence: CSARTSVSSYNEQFF.

Comments on this clonotype: A much larger clone lies one base from this, so it may be a read error. The chain is built from TRBV3-1 and TRBJ2-5; D unclear. Germline V gives CDR1 LGHDT, CDR2 YNNKEL (reference sequence). Trimming pared 1 base from V and 4 bases from J, leaving 4 bases between. The CDR3 consists of 12 residues. CDR3 nucleotide sequence: TGTGCCAGCAGCCAAGTTACAGAGACCCAGTACTTC. It is translated as CASSQVTETQYF.

This clonotype was found a few times. The chain joins TRBV24-1 to TRBJ2-3, with 9 bases fitting TRBD2. CDR3 length: 15 residues. The trim removed 3 bases at V and 2 bases at J, leaving 2 bases unmatched. Germline V lookup: CDR1 KGHDR, CDR2 SFDVKD. The DNA for the CDR3 is TGTGCCACCAGTGATGGACTAGCGTTCACAGATACGCAGTATTTT. Encoded protein: CATSDGLAFTDTQYF.

This clonotype was seen many times. The genes are TRBV25-1 and TRBJ2-1; D might be TRBD2 (6 bases). Germline CDR1 is MGHDK and CDR2 is SYGVNS. V was cut by 5 bases and J by 1 base, with 12 bases left in between. This CDR3 spans 15 amino acids. The CDR3 nucleotides are TGTGCCAGCAGTAATCATAGCGGTTCCTACAATGAGCAGTTCTTC. Encoded protein: CASSNHSGSYNEQFF.